This T cell receptor beta chain was profiled in a study of T cells in tuberculosis (dated by TCRdb to about 2018). About the investigation overall: To characterize T cells specific for the mycobacterial lipid antigen glucose monomycolate (GMM), the study used CD1B tetramers together with high-throughput TCR immunosequencing. IGRA-negative adolescents, IGRA-positive adolescents with latent tuberculosis and adults with active tuberculosis, approximately 11 per group, were compared in a South African clinical cohort. PBMC from patients with active tuberculosis were archived either before the start of standard anti-tuberculosis treatment or within 7 days of starting that treatment.

The immunoSEQ multiplex PCR assay was used to generate TCR libraries, with TCR-beta and/or TCR-alpha/delta assays applied to each sample. The amplified TCR libraries were sequenced on the Illumina high-throughput platform. From the authors' description of their analysis: Clustering and dimensionality reduction relied on pairwise TCRdist distances among GMM-specific receptors from T cells that were either sorted ex vivo or expanded in vitro. Each clinical repertoire was scored by mean NN-distance, the average TCRdist to the nearest 10% of tetramer-positive reference sequences. GEM TCR motif frequency was calculated as the fraction of unique TCRs that matched known GEM sequences by V/J usage and CDR3 length. Active tuberculosis was classified by linear discriminant analysis with leave-one-out cross-validation, implemented in scikit-learn. Held by TCRdb, this immuneACCESS table contains in-frame sequences only and omits some clones. Under half of the omission traces to an unresolved V gene where checked; the cause of the rest is unknown. D and trimming were read from the DNA, whereas the V and J calls and clone size are those reported in that table. The table for this sample lists about 30,000 clones; around 90% of them were counted only once. The top ten hold 2% to 2.5% of the sample.

Taken with the paper, the label for time point translates to: new active TB diagnosis, blood taken before or within 7 days of starting treatment. Active tuberculosis patients were HIV-seronegative South African adults aged 18 years or older with a new diagnosis. Confirmation of active tuberculosis was based on positive sputum smear microscopy and/or a positive M. tuberculosis culture. Unsorted cryopreserved PBMC were immunosequenced, covering on average approximately 100,000 T cells per clinical donor. The paper's findings and limits, for the study overall: The smaller NN-distances were partly driven by shorter CDR3-alpha lengths in active tuberculosis patients, and the difference for TCR-beta did not reach statistical significance. Compared with IGRA-negative controls, TCR-alpha repertoires from active tuberculosis had smaller mean NN-distances to GMM-specific TCRs, which suggests that these TCRs underwent clonal expansion. Clinical samples were chosen by availability of cryopreserved specimens, and active tuberculosis cases were adults while controls were adolescents. A classifier using the diverse GMM-specific repertoire reached approximately 84% accuracy (AUROC around 0.9), compared with approximately 70% accuracy using GEM motif frequencies.

Worth noting for this clone: What antigen it recognizes has not been identified. Base qualities were left out, and no much larger clone turns up one base away.

Sequences MNHNY (CDR1) and SVGAGI (CDR2) are obtained from the germline V gene (reference sequence). The CDR3 sequence holds 16 residues, the cysteine and phenylalanine included. Of the read, only the CDR3 DNA is kept; its 48 bases are in frame from base 1. The V end loses 0 bases and the J end loses 3 bases, and a stretch of 11 bases separates them. The receptor was derived from an adult with tuberculosis. The receptor chain draws on TRBV6-6 and TRBJ2-2; possibly the D gene is TRBD2, per 7 matching bases. The sample consisted of PBMCs, taken at tuberculosis diagnosis. At the DNA level, the sequence is TGTGCCAGCAGTTACTCGGCGGGGGCCTACACCGGGGAGCTGTTTTTT. This is translated as CASSYSAGAYTGELFF.